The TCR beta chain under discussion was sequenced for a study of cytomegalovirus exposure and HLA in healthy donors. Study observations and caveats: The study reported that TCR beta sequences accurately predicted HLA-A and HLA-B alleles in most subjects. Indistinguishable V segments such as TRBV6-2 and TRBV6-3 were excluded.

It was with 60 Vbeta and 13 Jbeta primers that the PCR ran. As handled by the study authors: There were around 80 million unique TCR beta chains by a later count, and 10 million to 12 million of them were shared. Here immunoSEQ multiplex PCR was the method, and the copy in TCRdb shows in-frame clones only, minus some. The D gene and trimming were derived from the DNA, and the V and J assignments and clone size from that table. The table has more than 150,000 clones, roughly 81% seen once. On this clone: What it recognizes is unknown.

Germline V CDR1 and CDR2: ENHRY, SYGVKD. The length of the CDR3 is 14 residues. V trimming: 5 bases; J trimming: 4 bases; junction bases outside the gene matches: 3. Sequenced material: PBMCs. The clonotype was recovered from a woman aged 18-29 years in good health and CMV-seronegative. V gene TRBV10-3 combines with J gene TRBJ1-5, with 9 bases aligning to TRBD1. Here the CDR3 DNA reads TGTGCCATCAGTCTCGGACAGGGGAATCAGCCCCAGCATTTT. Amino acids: CAISLGQGNQPQHF.